This T cell receptor (beta chain) derives from a study of lymphopenia after photon versus proton radiotherapy. Sequencing was performed with immunoSEQ multiplex PCR; in TCRdb, only in-frame clones are kept and a portion is missing. The sample gives 50,000 or so clones, about 92% of which show up once; about a sixth is in the top ten. This clone has only a few counts. Germline V gene data show CDR1 as MDHEN and CDR2 as SYDVKM. This CDR3 comprises 14 residues. The germline V and J ends were trimmed by 6 bases and 4 bases, with 16 bases remaining between them. The receptor was isolated from a woman aged 40 to 50 with cholangiocarcinoma. Material: peripheral blood, obtained from a patient treated with photon-based radiotherapy. This chain connects TRBV28 to TRBJ2-7; D is perhaps TRBD1 (7 bases). The CDR3 is CASSVPRGAYEQYF. The CDR3 DNA reads TGTGCCAGCAGCGTCCCCAGGGGGGCGTACGAGCAGTACTTC. Full variable domain (rest looked up from reference TRBV28 and TRBJ2-7): DVKVTQSSRYLVKRTGEKVFLECVQDMDHENMFWYRQDPGLGLRLIYFSYDVKMKEKGDIPEGYSVSREKKERFSLILESASTNQTSMYLCASSVPRGAYEQYFGPGTRLTVT.